This TCR beta chain was captured by sequencing in a study of cytomegalovirus exposure and HLA in healthy donors. General study results and limits: Altogether, 170 or so TCR beta chains were recorded as cytomegalovirus-associated. A later analysis linked 16,951 TCR beta sequences to HLA alleles at 0.05 false discovery rate. Reports showed the classifier diagnosing cytomegalovirus status with high specificity and sensitivity.

The ends were cut back, 6 bases at V and 7 bases at J, with 12 bases in the middle. Germline V gene sequence: CDR1 MDHEN, CDR2 SYDVKM. The CDR3 is 12 residues long. In the PCR, 60 Vbeta and 13 Jbeta primers were used. Some clones are missing from TCRdb's copy, which holds only in-frame ones; the method was immunoSEQ multiplex PCR. The data show 160,000 or so clones, around 80% seen once. On this clone: What it recognizes is unknown.

This rearrangement joins TRBV28 to TRBJ2-5, with D perhaps TRBD1 (6 bases). This TCR was recovered from a woman aged 40 to 50 in good health and CMV-seropositive. Source material: PBMCs. In nucleotides, the CDR3 is TGTGCCAGCAGGGGGGCCCTGGGGACCCAGTACTTC. Residues: CASRGALGTQYF.